The clone carrying this T cell receptor (beta chain) was recorded many times. Its antigen is undetermined. Germline CDR1 and CDR2: SQVTM and ANQGSEA. Trimming removed 0 bases from V and 10 bases from J, with 13 bases in between. CDR3 length: 14 residues. These data come from a study of neurological immune-mediated disorders. Broader study findings: Levels of TCR clonal expansion peaked in HTLV-1-associated myelopathy and reached their lowest in multiple sclerosis, under those of healthy controls.

The authors made cDNA by 5'RACE with 10-nucleotide random UMIs. TCRdb itself ran the 5' RACE reads through MiXCR, one entry per CDR3 protein. This sample has about 16,000 distinct CDR3 sequences; around 9% occur once, and the top ten carry roughly 45%. The sequenced sample consisted of CD8+ T cells from blood. The origin of this receptor is a man aged 50 or older in good health. The chain couples TRBV29-1 to TRBJ2-6; no clear D gene. For the CDR3, the DNA is TGCAGCGTTGAAGAGCCGGGCCCCGGGAACGTCCTGACTTTC. Amino acids: CSVEEPGPGNVLTF.